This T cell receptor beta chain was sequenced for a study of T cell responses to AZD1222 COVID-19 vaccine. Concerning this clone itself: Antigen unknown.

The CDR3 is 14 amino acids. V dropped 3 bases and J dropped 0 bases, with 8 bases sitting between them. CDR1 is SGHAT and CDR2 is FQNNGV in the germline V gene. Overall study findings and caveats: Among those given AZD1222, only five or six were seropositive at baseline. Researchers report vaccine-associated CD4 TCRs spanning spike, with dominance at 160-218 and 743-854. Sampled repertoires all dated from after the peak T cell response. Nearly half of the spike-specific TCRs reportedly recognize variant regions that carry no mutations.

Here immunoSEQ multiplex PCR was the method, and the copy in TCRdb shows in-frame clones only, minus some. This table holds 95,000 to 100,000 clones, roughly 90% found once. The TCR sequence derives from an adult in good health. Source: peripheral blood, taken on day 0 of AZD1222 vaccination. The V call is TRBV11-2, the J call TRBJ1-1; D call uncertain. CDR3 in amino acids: CASSFLGMNTEAFF. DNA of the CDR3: TGTGCCAGCAGCTTCTTGGGAATGAACACTGAAGCTTTCTTT. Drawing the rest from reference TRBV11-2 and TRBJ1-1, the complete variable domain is EAGVAQSPRYKIIEKRQSVAFWCNPISGHATLYWYQQILGQGPKLLIQFQNNGVVDDSQLPKDRFSAERLKGVDSTLKIQPAKLEDSAVYLCASSFLGMNTEAFFGQGTRLTVV.